The following is a T cell receptor beta chain sequence with its context. Using immunoSEQ multiplex PCR, the repertoire was profiled, and TCRdb retains in-frame clones only, with some absent. The sample contains approximately 48,000 clones, approximately 94% of which appear only once. This record comes from a study of T cell changes during pregnancy in multiple sclerosis. This CDR3 contains 16 residues. V shed 4 bases and J 7 bases; nucleotides not matched to a gene: 12. Per the germline V gene, CDR1 is SNHLY and CDR2 is FYNNEI. This chain connects TRBV2 to TRBJ2-2, with 7 bases identical to TRBD1. The source was CD4+ T cells from peripheral blood mononuclear cells, collected in the second trimester of pregnancy. This TCR was recovered from a female donor with multiple sclerosis, enrolled in a pregnancy study. This CDR3 reads CASSAGDSAVGGELFF. In DNA, the CDR3 is TGTGCCAGCAGTGCCGGGGACAGCGCCGTCGGCGGGGAGCTGTTTTTT.